This T cell receptor (beta chain) was profiled in a study of blood T cell repertoires in COVID-19. About the study: Some COVID-19 samples were acute and others convalescent; all came from the United States, Italy and Spain. Sources were T cells, B-cell-depleted T cells, or PBMCs; the material itself was cDNA or gDNA.

Methods used by the authors: Estimation of nucleated cell counts was performed using reference gene primer amplification. TCRdb's copy holds only in-frame clones and misses some; the assay was immunoSEQ multiplex PCR. V and J calls and clone size follow that table, whereas D and trimming were derived from the DNA. The sample lists around 200,000 clones, roughly 86% occurring once. Material for sequencing was peripheral blood. This receptor was taken from a man in his forties with active or convalescent COVID-19.

The CDR3 region has the DNA TGTGCCAGCAGCGAGACAGCGAATAATGAAAAACTGTTTTTT. Translation gives CASSETANNEKLFF. V is TRBV5-8 and J is TRBJ1-4; possible D gene TRBD1, 5 bases. V lost 4 bases, J lost 4 bases, and 11 bases lay in between. This CDR3 spans 14 amino acids. Germline lookup yields CDR1 SGHTS and CDR2 YDEGEE.